The 27 T cell receptor beta chains presented below share a single source sample, sequenced in a study of T cell clones after liver transplantation. Profiled with immunoSEQ multiplex PCR; TCRdb holds only in-frame clones, not every one. The data hold about 120,000 clones, with about nine tenths observed a single time. The specimen was CD4+ T cells from blood, collected 12 months after liver transplant. These receptors were taken from a human patient who received a liver transplant. Part of the T cells may come from the graft donor.

This clone was seen more than once but under ten times. The chain employs TRBV5-1 and TRBJ1-1; D is unclear. Germline loops: CDR1 SGHRS, CDR2 YFSETQ. Trimming took 0 bases from V and 3 from J, leaving 12 bases between them. The CDR3 covers 15 residues. The CDR3 nucleotides read TGCGCCAGCAGCTTGGAGGAGGGAGGGCACACTGAAGCTTTCTTT. Encoded protein: CASSLEEGGHTEAFF.

This chain joins TRBV9 and TRBJ2-3; D possibly matches TRBD1 or TRBD2 (5 bases each). This CDR3 region has 14 residues. V was shortened by 0 bases and J by 0 bases, with 5 bases between the two germline ends. Germline CDR1 is SGDLS and CDR2 is YYNGEE. For the CDR3, the DNA is TGTGCCAGCAGCGTAGGGGACAGCACAGATACGCAGTATTTT. This sequence encodes CASSVGDSTDTQYF.

The chain recombines TRBV11-3 with TRBJ2-1; the D is unclear. V gave up 5 bases and J gave up 8 bases, with 10 bases separating them. This CDR3 has 12 amino acids. The germline gives CDR1 SGHNT, CDR2 YENEEA. The CDR3 region has the DNA TGTGCCAGCAGCCGAGTCGAGGATGAGCAGTTCTTC. Protein product: CASSRVEDEQFF.

In this sample, this clone turned up once. The chain is built from TRBV25-1 and TRBJ1-1; D ambiguous. CDR3 length: 16 residues. V gave up 1 base and J gave up 0 bases, with 12 bases separating them. Germline CDR1 MGHDK, CDR2 SYGVNS. The CDR3 spells CASSELGIGVNTEAFF. CDR3 DNA: TGTGCCAGCAGTGAATTGGGGATCGGGGTGAACACTGAAGCTTTCTTT.

The chain joins TRBV21-1 to TRBJ2-1; no check of the table's D call, TRBD1, against the DNA was made. TRBV21-1 is listed as a pseudogene. The CDR3 sequence is 10 residues long. The CDR3 loop reads CANPGEKQFF. The CDR3 DNA is TGTGCCAACCCAGGGGAAAAGCAGTTCTTC.

This clone has only a few counts. The J gene is TRBJ2-2, the V gene TRBV19; the D gene is possibly TRBD1 (5 bases). Germline assignment: CDR1 LNHDA and CDR2 SQIVND (reference sequence). The CDR3 loop spans 14 amino acids. Trimming pared 1 base from V and 8 bases from J, leaving 11 bases between. CDR3 region: CASSIAYRLGELFF. DNA for the CDR3: TGTGCCAGTAGTATAGCTTACAGGCTAGGGGAGCTGTTTTTT. The full variable domain, with the rest looked up from reference TRBV19 and TRBJ2-2, is DGGITQSPKYLFRKEGQNVTLSCEQNLNHDAMYWYRQDPGQGLRLIYYSQIVNDFQKGDIAEGYSVSREKKESFPLTVTSAQKNPTAFYLCASSIAYRLGELFFGEGSRLTVL.

This clone was seen just once. The gene calls are TRBV4-1 and TRBJ2-3, with D unclear. V was clipped by 6 bases and J by 0 bases, with 7 bases between them. The CDR3 covers 13 residues. The V gene's germline CDR1 is MGHRA and CDR2 YSYEKL. For the CDR3, the DNA is TGCGCCAGCAGTCTAACTAGCACAGATACGCAGTATTTT. Translating it yields CASSLTSTDTQYF.

This clone was seen just once. As DNA, the CDR3 is TGTGCCAGCAGTGAGTACGGGGGTGAGACCCAGTACTTC. Its protein is CASSEYGGETQYF. This chain links TRBV2 with TRBJ2-5, with D maybe TRBD2 (6 bases). This CDR3 region has 13 residues. Germline CDR1 is SNHLY and CDR2 is FYNNEI. The germline V and J ends were trimmed by 3 bases and 5 bases, with 10 bases remaining between them.

The rearrangement joins TRBV5-5 to TRBJ2-7; TRBD1 is a possible D gene (5 bases). Germline-derived CDR1 and CDR2 are SGHKS and YYEKEE (reference sequence). Trimming stripped 0 bases from V and 3 bases from J, with 16 bases between. CDR3 length equals 16 residues. The CDR3 region has the DNA TGTGCCAGCAGCTTGGCCCCCGCAGGGTCGAACTACGAGCAGTACTTC. As protein: CASSLAPAGSNYEQYF.

J is TRBJ1-4 and V is TRBV2; D is uncertain. Germline V lookup: CDR1 SNHLY, CDR2 FYNNEI. Deletions cut 2 bases from V and 8 bases from J, with 6 bases between. The CDR3 loop spans 12 amino acids. CDR3 DNA: TGTGCCAGCAGTGAAACGGTGGAAAAACTGTTTTTT. This codes for CASSETVEKLFF.

The genes are TRBV5-1 and TRBJ1-1, with 9 positions matching TRBD1. Unmatched junction bases numbered 9, after V lost 5 bases and J lost 4 bases. The CDR3 totals 15 residues. CDR1 is SGHRS and CDR2 is YFSETQ in the germline V gene. The chain's CDR3 is CASSNRDRAGTEAFF. CDR3 bases: TGCGCCAGCAGTAACCGGGACAGGGCAGGCACTGAAGCTTTCTTT.

The chain joins TRBV10-3 to TRBJ2-7; 14 nucleotides agree with TRBD2. V was pared by 6 bases and J by 3 bases, with 13 bases of the junction left unmatched. Per germline, CDR1 ENHRY and CDR2 SYGVKD. The CDR3 has 18 residues. The CDR3 coding sequence is TGTGCCATCAGACAGTCGGGAGGGACTAGCGGGGGAGACTACGAGCAGTACTTC. Translating it yields CAIRQSGGTSGGDYEQYF.

The CDR3 is CASSSGTGVYHEQYF. As DNA, the CDR3 is TGCGCCAGCAGCTCCGGGACAGGGGTCTACCACGAGCAGTACTTC. This chain connects TRBV5-1 to TRBJ2-7; 10 positions match TRBD1. The V gene's germline CDR1 is SGHRS and CDR2 YFSETQ. Trimming took 3 bases from V and 5 from J; bases not matched to a gene: 8. This CDR3 has 15 residues.

The V and J genes are TRBV6-1 and TRBJ2-2, with a tentative D call TRBD1 (5 bases). CDR3 length equals 14 residues. Germline CDR1 is MNHNS and CDR2 is SASEGT. Trimming shortened V by 10 bases and J by 3 bases, and 15 bases separated the two germline ends. CDR3 DNA: TGTGCCACCCGAGCAGGGCCGGACACCGGGGAGCTGTTTTTT. Residues: CATRAGPDTGELFF.

The chain is built from TRBV27 and TRBJ2-2; TRBD1 might be the D (6 bases). The ends were cut back, 5 bases at V and 2 bases at J, with 12 bases in the middle. Germline values: CDR1 MNHEY, CDR2 SMNVEV (reference sequence). The CDR3 has 15 amino acids. CDR3 in amino acids: CASSKRDTNTGELFF. The CDR3 DNA is TGTGCCAGCAGTAAAAGGGACACCAACACCGGGGAGCTGTTTTTT.

This chain joins TRBV7-6 and TRBJ2-7; 7 positions match TRBD2. Trimming cost V 3 bases and J 6 bases; bases outside gene matches: 5. Germline V gene sequence: CDR1 SGHVS, CDR2 FNYEAQ. The CDR3 spans 13 residues. The CDR3 DNA is TGTGCCAGCAGCTTGGGTAGCGGGCGCGAGCAGTACTTC. Encoded protein: CASSLGSGREQYF.

The chain uses TRBV29-1 and TRBJ1-2; D gene ambiguous. V gave up 5 bases and J gave up 0 bases, with 13 bases separating them. CDR3 size: 14 residues. Germline V lookup: CDR1 SQVTM, CDR2 ANQGSEA. The CDR3 here is CSVRVDPPNYGYTF. CDR3 coding DNA: TGCAGCGTTAGGGTGGACCCACCTAACTATGGCTACACCTTC.

J is TRBJ2-7 and V is TRBV4-1, with TRBD2 matching 8 bases. The CDR3 loop spans 18 amino acids. V lost 2 bases to trimming and J lost 5 bases; unmatched junction nucleotides: 17. CDR1 and CDR2 (germline): MGHRA, YSYEKL. The CDR3, as DNA: TGCGCCAGCAGCCAAATCCTAAGGGGCACGGGAGGGGGAGACGAGCAGTACTTC. Amino acids: CASSQILRGTGGGDEQYF.

V and J are TRBV19 and TRBJ1-1; D call uncertain. CDR1 is LNHDA and CDR2 is SQIVND in the germline V gene (reference sequence). Trimming pared 1 base from V and 1 base from J, leaving 10 bases between. The CDR3 contains 15 residues. CDR3 residues: CASSIVWGANTEAFF. The CDR3 DNA sequence: TGTGCCAGTAGTATAGTGTGGGGAGCGAACACTGAAGCTTTCTTT.

The chain recombines TRBV5-1 with TRBJ2-3, with D unclear. The V end was cut by 0 bases, the J end by 6 bases, with 5 bases between. This CDR3 is built from 12 residues. CDR1 is SGHRS and CDR2 is YFSETQ in the germline V gene. The CDR3 here is CASSLALDTQYF. CDR3 DNA sequence: TGCGCCAGCAGCTTGGCTTTGGATACGCAGTATTTT.

This clone was found a few times. V gene TRBV28 combines with J gene TRBJ2-5; 14 nucleotides align to TRBD2. With 3 bases clipped from V and 4 bases from J, the junction kept 7 bases outside the gene matches. There are 17 residues in the CDR3. Germline-derived CDR1 and CDR2 are MDHEN and SYDVKM. The CDR3 DNA reads as TGTGCCAGCAGTTTGGTGACTAGCGGGAGGGAGAGAGAGACCCAGTACTTC. Translation gives CASSLVTSGRERETQYF.

This clone is classed as medium-sized. In nucleotides, the CDR3 is TGTGCCAGCAGCCAATCCAGGAATGGCTACACCTTC. It translates to CASSQSRNGYTF. The chain carries TRBV16 and TRBJ1-2; no reliable D call. In germline, CDR1 is KGHSY, CDR2 FQNENV. Trimming pared 0 bases from V and 6 bases from J, leaving 5 bases between. The CDR3 runs 12 residues.

V and J are TRBV28 and TRBJ2-1; no definite D call. The CDR3 spans 15 residues. CDR1 and CDR2 from the germline V gene are MDHEN and SYDVKM. V lost 5 bases to trimming and J lost 7 bases, with 18 bases between them. CDR3 in DNA: TGTGCCAGCAGTCCTTTCGGCATACGGCTTAATGAGCAGTTCTTC. It encodes CASSPFGIRLNEQFF.

This chain joins TRBV21-1 and TRBJ2-4; no DNA check was done on the table's D call, TRBD1. TRBV21-1 is a pseudogene. The CDR3 loop spans 10 amino acids. CDR3 bases: TGTGCCAGCAGCAACAGGGTTCAGTACTTC. Its translation: CASSNRVQYF.

The chain recombines TRBV18 with TRBJ2-1, with TRBD1 identical over 9 bases. Germline values: CDR1 KGHSH, CDR2 LQKENI. V trimming: 0 bases; J trimming: 8 bases; junction bases outside the gene matches: 2. The CDR3 runs 14 residues. CDR3 sequence (DNA): TGTGCCAGCTCACCACCACAGGGGGCCTATGAGCAGTTCTTC. Residues: CASSPPQGAYEQFF.

This chain links TRBV7-9 with TRBJ2-5; TRBD2 aligns across 12 bases. CDR3 size: 15 residues. V gave up 4 bases and J gave up 5 bases; unmatched junction bases: 5. The germline CDR1 and CDR2 sequences are SEHNR and FQNEAQ (reference sequence). The CDR3 sequence is CASSSGTSGLETQYF. CDR3 nucleotide sequence: TGTGCCAGCAGCTCCGGGACTAGCGGGCTGGAGACCCAGTACTTC.

V is TRBV19 and J is TRBJ2-5; the D is unclear. Germline-derived CDR1 and CDR2 are LNHDA and SQIVND (reference sequence). Trimming took 3 bases from V and 1 from J, leaving 9 bases between them. The CDR3 has 14 residues. CDR3 region: CASSMIGFQETQYF. Here the CDR3 DNA reads TGTGCCAGTAGTATGATCGGGTTCCAAGAGACCCAGTACTTC.